This record covers a single TCR beta chain. This sample stems from a study of CD8 T cells in Susac syndrome. Random hexamers were used to reverse transcribe about 0.5 to 1 ug of RNA. MiXCR was run by TCRdb on the immunoSEQ multiplex PCR reads, yielding one entry per CDR3 protein. Of 65,000 to 80,000 distinct CDR3 sequences detected, around nine tenths appear once; the ten largest clones hold approximately 0.46%. V dropped 1 base and J dropped 1 base, with 19 bases sitting between them. Germline V CDR1 and CDR2: LGHNA, YSLEER. The CDR3 consists of 18 residues. This TCR was recovered from a human donor with multiple sclerosis. The specimen was CD8+ T cells from PBMCs. This chain joins TRBV4-3 and TRBJ2-5, with D possibly called TRBD1 or TRBD2 (6 bases each). The CDR3 DNA sequence: TGCGCCAGCAGCCAAGGAACAGGGAGTGGAGGGGCCCAAGAGACCCAGTACTTC. It specifies CASSQGTGSGGAQETQYF.